This T cell receptor beta chain was obtained from a study of T-cell reconstitution after alpha-beta-depleted transplantation in children. This clonotype showed up many times. Germline CDR1 reads KGHDR; CDR2 reads SFDVKD. The CDR3 loop spans 15 amino acids. With 11 bases removed from V and 0 bases from J, the gap between germline ends came to 18 bases. It was with unique molecular identifiers that the TCRbeta library was prepared. MiXCR, run by TCRdb on the PCR reads, gives a single entry per CDR3 protein. The sample includes about 400,000 distinct CDR3 sequences, roughly 20% of them seen just once. The sequences come from PBMCs from the stem cell graft donor, collected from the stem cell graft. The source of this sequence is a human donor who donated a stem cell graft to a child with acute myeloid leukemia. This chain joins TRBV24-1 and TRBJ2-5; maybe TRBD1 (5 bases). CDR3 sequence reads: CASSKGAMYQETQYF. In nucleotides, the CDR3 is TGTGCCAGTTCTAAAGGGGCAATGTACCAAGAGACCCAGTACTTC.